This entry is about one TCR beta chain. Its antigen is currently unknown. The data were taken from a study of cytomegalovirus exposure and HLA in healthy donors. Overall study results and limits: Altogether, about 160 TCR beta chains were recorded as cytomegalovirus-associated.

Vbeta (60) and Jbeta (13) primers were used in the PCR. TCRdb keeps only in-frame clones here, not all; method: immunoSEQ multiplex PCR. The table has under 95,000 clones, 75% seen once. Germline trimming cut 0 bases from V and 5 bases from J; bases unmatched to any gene: 6. The CDR3 consists of 15 residues. Germline V gives CDR1 SGHRS, CDR2 YFSETQ. This receptor was obtained from a middle-aged man in good health and CMV-seronegative. The sequenced material came from PBMCs. This chain uses TRBV5-1 with TRBJ2-5; 8 positions match TRBD1. The CDR3 spells CASSLEPGGWETQYF. The CDR3, as DNA: TGCGCCAGCAGCTTGGAACCAGGGGGCTGGGAGACCCAGTACTTC. Full variable domain (outside the CDR3, taken from reference TRBV5-1 and TRBJ2-5): KAGVTQTPRYLIKTRGQQVTLSCSPISGHRSVSWYQQTPGQGLQFLFEYFSETQRNKGNFPGRFSGRQFSNSRSEMNVSTLELGDSALYLCASSLEPGGWETQYFGPGTRLLVL.